The rows below give T cell receptor beta chains drawn from one sample of a study of OX40 agonist ivuxolimab in advanced cancers. Assay used: immunoSEQ multiplex PCR; TCRdb lists only in-frame clones, some missing. The sample lists about 80,000 clones; about 88% were seen once. The sequencing here drew on CD4+ or CD8+ T cells sorted from blood, taken in a trial of the OX40 agonist ivuxolimab. The source of these receptors is an adult with an advanced solid tumor such as melanoma, head and neck, liver or kidney cancer. The CDR3 runs from the conserved cysteine through the conserved F or W. Each record gives: J gene, V gene, D gene, clone size, CDR3 DNA, CDR3 protein. A D gene is named only where the DNA matches it firmly. Some rows have no size entry. The others give once, few or many, or a class for an expanded clone.

>TRBJ2-1|TRBV9|TRBD2|NA
TGTGCCAGCAGCGTTAGCGGGTCTGGGGCCGTAAATGAGCAGTTCTTC
CASSVSGSGAVNEQFF
>TRBJ2-5|TRBV6-6|TRBD1|NA
TGTGCCAGCAGTTGGTCGGGGACAGGGGGCCAAGAGACCCAGTACTTC
CASSWSGTGGQETQYF
>TRBJ1-4|TRBV2|TRBD1|NA
TGTGCCAGCAGTGAATGGGGGACAGGGTCGGAAAAACTGTTTTTT
CASSEWGTGSEKLFF
>TRBJ1-1|TRBV19|NA|NA
TGTGCTGCTTCCGGAGGCCCGGGGGGGCTTGAGACTGAAGCTTTCTTT
CAASGGPGGLETEAFF
>TRBJ2-1|TRBV2|NA|NA
TGTGCCAGCCGAGGACTGGATGAGCAGTTCTTC
CASRGLDEQFF
>TRBJ2-7|TRBV28|NA|NA
TGTGCCAGCAGTACGGGCCTTCCAAGGGAGCAGTACTTC
CASSTGLPREQYF
>TRBJ1-1|TRBV28|NA|NA
TGTGCCAGCAGTTTATATAACATAGGAGCTTTCTTT
CASSLYNIGAFF
>TRBJ1-2|TRBV7-6|NA|NA
TGTGCCAGCAGCCAAGGGACGGAAAAGTATGGCTACACCTTC
CASSQGTEKYGYTF
>TRBJ1-2|TRBV5-6|NA|once
TGTGCCAGCAGCTCTTCCGGGATATATGGCTACACCTTC
CASSSSGIYGYTF
>TRBJ1-3|TRBV15|NA|few
TGTGCCACCAGCATAGGCAGACCCAACCCTGGAAACACCATATATTTT
CATSIGRPNPGNTIYF
>TRBJ2-3|TRBV9|NA|NA
TGTGCCAGCAGCGCATCACTATCGGGACTCGATACGCAGTATTTT
CASSASLSGLDTQYF
>TRBJ1-5|TRBV6-1|TRBD1|NA
TGTGCCAGCAGCCTAGGGGACAGGATTAATCAGCCCCAGCATTTT
CASSLGDRINQPQHF
>TRBJ1-2|TRBV18|NA|NA
TGTGCCAGCTCACGAAGCTATGGCTACACCTTC
CASSRSYGYTF
>TRBJ2-7|TRBV6-5|TRBD2|NA
TGTGCCAGCAGCCCCGGGGGACTAGTCCACTACGAGCAGTACTTC
CASSPGGLVHYEQYF
>TRBJ2-5|TRBV4-1|TRBD2|NA
TGCGCCAGCAGCCAAGATAGGACTAGTGGGGGGGAAGAGACCCAGTACTTC
CASSQDRTSGGEETQYF
>TRBJ2-3|TRBV5-1|NA|once
TGCGCCAGCAGCGCGGGACAGACCACAGATACGCAGTATTTT
CASSAGQTTDTQYF
>TRBJ2-2|TRBV5-1|TRBD2|NA
TGCGCCAGCAGCTTGGCCGGGGGGACCGGCACCGGGGAGCTGTTTTTT
CASSLAGGTGTGELFF
>TRBJ1-1|TRBV5-1|TRBD1|NA
TGCGCCAGCAGCATACTACAGGGGGCGAACACTGAAGCTTTCTTT
CASSILQGANTEAFF
>TRBJ2-1|TRBV5-8|NA|once
TGTGCCAGCAGCTCCCCCCGTTTGATAGGACTGGGGTACAATGAGCAGTTCTTC
CASSSPRLIGLGYNEQFF
>TRBJ2-7|TRBV7-2|NA|NA
TGTGCCAGCAGTAACCGCCCCAGCTACGAGCAGTACTTC
CASSNRPSYEQYF
>TRBJ2-3|TRBV2|NA|NA
TGTGCCAGCAGTGACACAGGGTGGACAGATACGCAGTATTTT
CASSDTGWTDTQYF
>TRBJ1-1|TRBV11-2|NA|NA
TGTGCCAGCACTTTAAGGCTGGGGACTGAAGCTTTCTTT
CASTLRLGTEAFF
>TRBJ1-3|TRBV28|NA|NA
TGTGCCAGCAGCCCCGGGGGGGCTTTCTCTGGAAACACCATATATTTT
CASSPGGAFSGNTIYF
>TRBJ2-7|TRBV19|TRBD1|NA
TGTGCCAGTAGTACGGGGACAGGGATCTACGAGCAGTACTTC
CASSTGTGIYEQYF
>TRBJ2-7|TRBV5-1|TRBD1|NA
TGCGCCAGCAAAGGACAGGGGAAGAGCGAGCAGTACTTC
CASKGQGKSEQYF
>TRBJ2-7|TRBV5-6|TRBD2|NA
TGTGCCAGCAGCTCCGGACCGGGACTAGTGGGGGGAACCTACGTGGAGCAGTACTTC
CASSSGPGLVGGTYVEQYF
>TRBJ1-1|TRBV10-2|NA|once
TGCGCCAGCAGTGAGAGGGGAGCTGAAGCTTTCTTT
CASSERGAEAFF
>TRBJ1-5|TRBV7-2|NA|NA
TGTGCCAGCAGCCCCCACATCAGCAATCAGCCCCAGCATTTT
CASSPHISNQPQHF
>TRBJ1-2|TRBV6-1|NA|NA
TGTGCCAGCAGTGCCTCTTCAAGCTATGGCTACACCTTC
CASSASSSYGYTF
>TRBJ1-1|TRBV7-9|NA|NA
TGTGCCAGCAGCTTAGGTATATCGGGAAACACTGAAGCTTTCTTT
CASSLGISGNTEAFF
>TRBJ2-5|TRBV19|TRBD2|few
TGTGCCAGCCGCAATCCTAGCGGGGGCCAGGAGACCCAGTACTTC
CASRNPSGGQETQYF
>TRBJ2-5|TRBV7-9|NA|NA
TGTGCCAGCAGCTTTTTAGGGGGAGAGACCCAGTACTTC
CASSFLGGETQYF
>TRBJ2-7|TRBV19|NA|NA
TGTGCCAGTAGTGAAGCCTACGAGCAGTACTTC
CASSEAYEQYF
>TRBJ1-2|TRBV4-2|TRBD1|once
TGTGCCAGCAGCCGAATGGACAGGGGCGATGGCTACACCTTC
CASSRMDRGDGYTF
>TRBJ1-5|TRBV2|NA|NA
TGTGCCAGCAGTGGGCGGGGGCAGCCCCAGCATTTT
CASSGRGQPQHF
>TRBJ2-2|TRBV5-1|NA|NA
TGCGCCAGCACCTGGGGGGAACTTGAGTACGGGGCTGCCACCGGGGAGCTGTTTTTT
CASTWGELEYGAATGELFF
>TRBJ2-3|TRBV6-5|NA|NA
TGCGCGACTTGCAAGGGAGGCACAGATACGCAGTATTTT
CATCKGGTDTQYF
>TRBJ1-5|TRBV6-5|NA|NA
TGTGCCAGCAGTCTAACAGTGGAACAGCCCCAGCATTTT
CASSLTVEQPQHF
>TRBJ1-5|TRBV6-1|NA|NA
TGTGCCAGCAGTACCGGGACCCTTAGCAGCCCCCAGCATTTT
CASSTGTLSSPQHF
>TRBJ2-7|TRBV5-5|NA|once
TGTGCCAGCAGCCAAGACGAGGACAGAATTAATGGCGAGCAGTACTTC
CASSQDEDRINGEQYF
>TRBJ1-3|TRBV5-8|NA|NA
TGTGCCAGCAGCTTGGGACAGTTCTCTGGAAACACCATATATTTT
CASSLGQFSGNTIYF
>TRBJ2-3|TRBV2|TRBD1|NA
TGTGCCAGCAACCGGGACAGGGGCCTCCCCGAGGCGCAGTATTTT
CASNRDRGLPEAQYF
>TRBJ2-2|TRBV25-1|NA|NA
TGTGCCAGCACAGGAAACACCGGGGAGCTGTTTTTT
CASTGNTGELFF
>TRBJ2-5|TRBV5-4|NA|NA
TGTGCCAGCAGCCTGGTACAGGAAGAGACCCAGTACTTC
CASSLVQEETQYF
>TRBJ2-1|TRBV9|NA|once
TGTGCCAGCAGCGTAGGAGGGGGGGCGTTTCCAGGTCCGGACAATGAGCAGTTCTTC
CASSVGGGAFPGPDNEQFF